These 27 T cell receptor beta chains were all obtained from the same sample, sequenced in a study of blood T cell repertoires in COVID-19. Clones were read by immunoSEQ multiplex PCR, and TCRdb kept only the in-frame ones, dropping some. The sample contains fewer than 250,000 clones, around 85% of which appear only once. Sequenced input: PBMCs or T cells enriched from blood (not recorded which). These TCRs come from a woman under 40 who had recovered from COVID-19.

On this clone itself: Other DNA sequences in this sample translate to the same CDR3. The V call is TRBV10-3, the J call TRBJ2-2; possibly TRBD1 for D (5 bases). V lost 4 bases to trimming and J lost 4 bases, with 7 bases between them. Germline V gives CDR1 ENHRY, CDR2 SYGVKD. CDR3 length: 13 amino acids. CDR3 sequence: CAISGQTTGELFF. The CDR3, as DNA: TGTGCCATCAGTGGACAGACCACCGGGGAGCTGTTTTTT.

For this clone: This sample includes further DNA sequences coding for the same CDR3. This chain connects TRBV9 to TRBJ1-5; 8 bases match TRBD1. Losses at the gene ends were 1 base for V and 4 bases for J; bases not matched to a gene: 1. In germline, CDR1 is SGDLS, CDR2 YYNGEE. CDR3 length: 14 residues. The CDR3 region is CASSVTGGNQPQHF. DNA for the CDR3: TGTGCCAGCAGCGTAACAGGGGGGAATCAGCCCCAGCATTTT.

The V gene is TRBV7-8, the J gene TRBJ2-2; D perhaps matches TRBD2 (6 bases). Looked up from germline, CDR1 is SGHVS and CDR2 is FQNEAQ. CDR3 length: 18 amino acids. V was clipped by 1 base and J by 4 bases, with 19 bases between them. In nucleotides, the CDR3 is TGTGCCAGCAGCTTAGTTGGTGGTGCGGGGCGGGGCACCGGGGAGCTGTTTTTT. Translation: CASSLVGGAGRGTGELFF.

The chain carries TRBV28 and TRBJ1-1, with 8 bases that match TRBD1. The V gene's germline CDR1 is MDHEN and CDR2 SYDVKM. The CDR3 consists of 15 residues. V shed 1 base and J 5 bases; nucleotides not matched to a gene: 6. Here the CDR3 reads CASSLLQGEWTEAFF. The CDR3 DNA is TGTGCCAGCAGTTTATTACAGGGGGAATGGACTGAAGCTTTCTTT.

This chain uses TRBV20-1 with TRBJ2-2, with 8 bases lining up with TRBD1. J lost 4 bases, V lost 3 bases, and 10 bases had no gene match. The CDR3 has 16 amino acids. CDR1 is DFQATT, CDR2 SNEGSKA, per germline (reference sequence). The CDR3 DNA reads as TGCAGTGCTAGTAAAGGTGGACAGGGACTCACCGGGGAGCTGTTTTTT. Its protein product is CSASKGGQGLTGELFF.

The CDR3 spells CASSRRVGEQYV. The CDR3 bases are TGTGCCAGCAGCCGCAGGGTAGGCGAGCAGTACGTC. This sequence joins TRBV7-9 and TRBJ2-7, with D perhaps TRBD1 (5 bases). The germline V and J ends were trimmed by 5 bases and 6 bases, with 11 bases remaining between them. Germline loops: CDR1 SEHNR, CDR2 FQNEAQ (reference sequence). The CDR3 has 12 amino acids.

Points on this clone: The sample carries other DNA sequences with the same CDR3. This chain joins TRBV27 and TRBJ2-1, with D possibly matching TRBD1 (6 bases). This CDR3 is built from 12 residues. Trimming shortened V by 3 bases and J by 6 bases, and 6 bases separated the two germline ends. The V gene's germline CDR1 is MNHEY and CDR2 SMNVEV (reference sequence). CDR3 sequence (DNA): TGTGCCAGCAGTTTGGGGGCCAATGAGCAGTTCTTC. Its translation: CASSLGANEQFF.

CDR3 bases: TGTGCCAGCAGCTTGGTAGCTGCGGCACTAGCGGGATACAATGAGCAGTTCTTC. It codes for CASSLVAAALAGYNEQFF. The rearrangement links TRBV5-6 to TRBJ2-1; 10 positions agree with TRBD2. V was pared by 0 bases and J by 4 bases, with 10 bases of the junction left unmatched. The CDR3 is 18 amino acids. Per germline, CDR1 SGHDT and CDR2 YYEEEE.

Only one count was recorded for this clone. CDR3 region: CASSPPIQAAEKLFF. CDR3 sequence (DNA): TGTGCCAGCTCACCACCTATCCAGGCCGCTGAAAAACTGTTTTTT. The chain has TRBV18 and TRBJ1-4, with D hard to call. From germline, CDR1 is KGHSH and CDR2 LQKENI. Deletions cut 0 bases from V and 7 bases from J, with 12 bases between. CDR3 size: 15 residues.

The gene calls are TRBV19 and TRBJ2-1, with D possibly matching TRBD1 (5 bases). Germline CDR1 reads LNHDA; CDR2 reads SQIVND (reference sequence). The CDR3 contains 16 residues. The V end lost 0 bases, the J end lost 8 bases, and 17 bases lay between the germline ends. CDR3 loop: CASSIDPGLLWDEQFF. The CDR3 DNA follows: TGTGCCAGTAGTATAGATCCAGGGCTCCTATGGGATGAGCAGTTCTTC.

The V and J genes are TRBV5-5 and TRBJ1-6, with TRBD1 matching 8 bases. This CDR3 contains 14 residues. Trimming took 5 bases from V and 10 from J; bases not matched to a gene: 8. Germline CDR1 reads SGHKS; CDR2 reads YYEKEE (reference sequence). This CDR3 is CASRYDRGGSPLHF. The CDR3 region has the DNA TGTGCCAGCAGATATGACAGGGGTGGCTCACCCCTCCACTTT.

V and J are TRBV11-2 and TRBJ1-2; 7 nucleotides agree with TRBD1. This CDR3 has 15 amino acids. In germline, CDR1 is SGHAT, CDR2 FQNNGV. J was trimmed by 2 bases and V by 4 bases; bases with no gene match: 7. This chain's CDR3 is CASSSWAGGNYGYTF. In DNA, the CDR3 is TGTGCCAGCAGCTCTTGGGCAGGGGGGAACTATGGCTACACCTTC.

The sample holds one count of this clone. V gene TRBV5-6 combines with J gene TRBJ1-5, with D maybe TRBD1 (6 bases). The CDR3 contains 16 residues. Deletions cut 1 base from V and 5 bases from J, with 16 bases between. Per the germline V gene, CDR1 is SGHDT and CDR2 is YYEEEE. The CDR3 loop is CASSLMVQGWHQPQHF. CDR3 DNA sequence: TGTGCCAGCAGCTTGATGGTACAGGGCTGGCATCAGCCCCAGCATTTT.

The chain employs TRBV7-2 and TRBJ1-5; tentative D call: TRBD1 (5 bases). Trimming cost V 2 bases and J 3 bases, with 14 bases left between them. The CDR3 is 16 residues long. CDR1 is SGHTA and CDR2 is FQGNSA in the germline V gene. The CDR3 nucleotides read TGTGCCAGCAGCTTACGTCCCCAGGGTCCCAATCAGCCCCAGCATTTT. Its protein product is CASSLRPQGPNQPQHF. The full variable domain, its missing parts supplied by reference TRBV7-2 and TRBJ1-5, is GAGVSQSPSNKVTEKGKDVELRCDPISGHTALYWYRQSLGQGLEFLIYFQGNSAPDKSGLPSDRFSAERTGGSVSTLTIQRTQQEDSAVYLCASSLRPQGPNQPQHFGDGTRLSIL.

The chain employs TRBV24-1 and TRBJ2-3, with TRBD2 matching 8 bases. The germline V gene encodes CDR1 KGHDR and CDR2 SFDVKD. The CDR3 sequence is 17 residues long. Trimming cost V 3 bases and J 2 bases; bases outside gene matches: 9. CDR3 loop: CATSDPGGASPTDTQYF. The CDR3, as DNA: TGTGCCACCAGTGATCCCGGGGGGGCCAGCCCCACAGATACGCAGTATTTT.

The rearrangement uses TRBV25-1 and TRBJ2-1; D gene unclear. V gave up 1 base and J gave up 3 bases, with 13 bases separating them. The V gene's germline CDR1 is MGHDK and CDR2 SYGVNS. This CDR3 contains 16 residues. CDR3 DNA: TGTGCCAGCAGTGAATTGGATGAGGCCCTCTACAATGAGCAGTTCTTC. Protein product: CASSELDEALYNEQFF.

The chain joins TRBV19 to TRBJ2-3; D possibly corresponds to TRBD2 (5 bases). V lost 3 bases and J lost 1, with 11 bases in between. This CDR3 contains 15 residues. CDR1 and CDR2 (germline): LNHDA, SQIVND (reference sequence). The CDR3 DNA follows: TGTGCCAGTAGTATGGGCCGGGGAGGCACAGATACGCAGTATTTT. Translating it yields CASSMGRGGTDTQYF. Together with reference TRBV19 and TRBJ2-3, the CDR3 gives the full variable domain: DGGITQSPKYLFRKEGQNVTLSCEQNLNHDAMYWYRQDPGQGLRLIYYSQIVNDFQKGDIAEGYSVSREKKESFPLTVTSAQKNPTAFYLCASSMGRGGTDTQYFGPGTRLTVL.

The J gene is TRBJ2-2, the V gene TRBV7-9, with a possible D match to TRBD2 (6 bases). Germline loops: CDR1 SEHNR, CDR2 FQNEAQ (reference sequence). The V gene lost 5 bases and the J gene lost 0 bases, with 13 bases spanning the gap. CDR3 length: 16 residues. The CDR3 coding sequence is TGTGCCAGCAGCGGATTCGGGGGTACGAACACCGGGGAGCTGTTTTTT. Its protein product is CASSGFGGTNTGELFF.

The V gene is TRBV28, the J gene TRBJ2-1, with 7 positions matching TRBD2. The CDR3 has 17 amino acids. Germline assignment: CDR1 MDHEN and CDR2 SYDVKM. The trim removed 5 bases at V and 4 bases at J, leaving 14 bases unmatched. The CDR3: CASSAHRSSGRYNEQFF. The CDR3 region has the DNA TGTGCCAGCAGTGCCCACCGCTCTAGCGGACGTTACAATGAGCAGTTCTTC.

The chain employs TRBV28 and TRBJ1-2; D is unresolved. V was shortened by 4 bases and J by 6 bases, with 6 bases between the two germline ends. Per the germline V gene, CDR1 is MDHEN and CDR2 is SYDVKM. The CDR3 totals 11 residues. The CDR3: CASSSRDGYTF. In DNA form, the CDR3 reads TGTGCCAGCAGTTCACGGGATGGCTACACCTTC.

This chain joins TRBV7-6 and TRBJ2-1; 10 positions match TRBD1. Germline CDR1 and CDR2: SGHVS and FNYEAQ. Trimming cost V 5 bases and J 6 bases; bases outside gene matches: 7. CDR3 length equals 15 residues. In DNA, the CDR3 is TGTGCCAGCAGCGCACCGGGACAGGGGAGCAATGAGCAGTTCTTC. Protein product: CASSAPGQGSNEQFF.

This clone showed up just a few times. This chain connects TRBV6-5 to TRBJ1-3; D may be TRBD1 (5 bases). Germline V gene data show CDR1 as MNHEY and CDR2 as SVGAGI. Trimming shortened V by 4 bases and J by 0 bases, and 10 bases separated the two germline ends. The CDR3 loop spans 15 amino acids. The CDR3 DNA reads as TGTGCCAGCAGTTTCGGGGGGATCTCTGGAAACACCATATATTTT. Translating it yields CASSFGGISGNTIYF.

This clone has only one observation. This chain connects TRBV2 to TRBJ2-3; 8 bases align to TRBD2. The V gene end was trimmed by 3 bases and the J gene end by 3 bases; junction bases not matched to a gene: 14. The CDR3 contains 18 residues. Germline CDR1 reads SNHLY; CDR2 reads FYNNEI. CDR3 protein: CASSEVLPTSDETDTQYF. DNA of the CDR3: TGTGCCAGCAGTGAGGTGCTGCCGACTAGCGACGAAACAGATACGCAGTATTTT.

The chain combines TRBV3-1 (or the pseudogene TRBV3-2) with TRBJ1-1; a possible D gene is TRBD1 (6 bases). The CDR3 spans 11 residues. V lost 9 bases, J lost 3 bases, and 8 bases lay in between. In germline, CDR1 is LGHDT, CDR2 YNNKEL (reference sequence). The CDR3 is CASTGYTEAFF. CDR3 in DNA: TGTGCCAGTACAGGGTACACTGAAGCTTTCTTT.

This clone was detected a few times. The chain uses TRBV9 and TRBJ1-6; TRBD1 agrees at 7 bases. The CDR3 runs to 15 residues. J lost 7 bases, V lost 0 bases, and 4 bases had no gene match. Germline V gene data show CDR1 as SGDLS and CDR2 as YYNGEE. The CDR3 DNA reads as TGTGCCAGCAGCGTAGAGGGGGCGAGGAATTCACCCCTCCACTTT. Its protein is CASSVEGARNSPLHF.

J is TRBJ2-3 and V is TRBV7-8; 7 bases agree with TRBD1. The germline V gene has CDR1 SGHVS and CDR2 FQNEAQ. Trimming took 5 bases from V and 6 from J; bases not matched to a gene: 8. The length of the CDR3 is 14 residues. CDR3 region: CASSRPEGADTQYF. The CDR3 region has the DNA TGTGCCAGCAGCCGTCCCGAGGGGGCCGATACGCAGTATTTT. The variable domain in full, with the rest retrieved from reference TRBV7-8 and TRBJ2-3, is GAGVSQSPRYKVAKRGQDVALRCDPISGHVSLFWYQQALGQGPEFLTYFQNEAQLDKSGLPSDRFFAERPEGSVSTLKIQRTQQEDSAVYLCASSRPEGADTQYFGPGTRLTVL.

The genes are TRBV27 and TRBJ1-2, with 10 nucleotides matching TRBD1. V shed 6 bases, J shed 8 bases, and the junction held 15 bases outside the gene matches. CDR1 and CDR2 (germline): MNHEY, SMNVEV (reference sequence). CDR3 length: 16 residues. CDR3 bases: TGTGCCAGCAGGCAACCACTGCCCGGGACAGGGGAAGGCTACACCTTC. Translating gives CASRQPLPGTGEGYTF.